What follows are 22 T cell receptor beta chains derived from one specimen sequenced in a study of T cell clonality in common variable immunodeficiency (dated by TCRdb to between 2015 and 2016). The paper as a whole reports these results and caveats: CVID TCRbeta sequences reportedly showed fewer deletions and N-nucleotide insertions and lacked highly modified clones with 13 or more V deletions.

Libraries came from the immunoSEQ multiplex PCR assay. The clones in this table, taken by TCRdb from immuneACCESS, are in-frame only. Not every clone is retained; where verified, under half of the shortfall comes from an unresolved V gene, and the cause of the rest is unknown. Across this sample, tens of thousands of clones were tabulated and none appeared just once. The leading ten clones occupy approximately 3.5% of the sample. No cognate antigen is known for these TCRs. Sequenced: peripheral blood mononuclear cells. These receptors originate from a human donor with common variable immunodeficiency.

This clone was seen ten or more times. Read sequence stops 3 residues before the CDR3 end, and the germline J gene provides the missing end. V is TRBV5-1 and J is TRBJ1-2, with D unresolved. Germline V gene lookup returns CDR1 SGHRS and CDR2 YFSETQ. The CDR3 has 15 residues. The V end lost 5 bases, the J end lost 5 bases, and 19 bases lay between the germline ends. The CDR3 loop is CASRDLSGSGYGYTF. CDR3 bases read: TGCGCCAGCAGAGATCTCTCCGGGTCTGGTTATGGC.

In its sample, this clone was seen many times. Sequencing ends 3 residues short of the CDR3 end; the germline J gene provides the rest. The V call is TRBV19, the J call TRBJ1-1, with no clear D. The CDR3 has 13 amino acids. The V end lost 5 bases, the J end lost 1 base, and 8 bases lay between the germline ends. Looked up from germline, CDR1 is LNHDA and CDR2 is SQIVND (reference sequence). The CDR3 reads CASSERANTEAFF. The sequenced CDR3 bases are TGTGCCAGTAGTGAGAGAGCGAACACTGAA.

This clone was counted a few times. CDR3 DNA (partial): TGTGCCTGGAGTGTTTCCAGGGGGCGCGGGACCGGGGAG. Translating gives CAWSVSRGRGTGE. Given in full, the CDR3 is CAWSVSRGRGTGELFF. The chain joins TRBV30 to TRBJ2-2; TRBD1 matches at 8 bases. Read coverage stops 3 residues before the CDR3 terminus; the germline J gene supplies the remainder. Losses at the gene ends were 0 bases for V and 5 bases for J; bases not matched to a gene: 8. Looked up from germline, CDR1 is GTSNPN and CDR2 is SVGIG (reference sequence). The CDR3 sequence is 16 residues long.

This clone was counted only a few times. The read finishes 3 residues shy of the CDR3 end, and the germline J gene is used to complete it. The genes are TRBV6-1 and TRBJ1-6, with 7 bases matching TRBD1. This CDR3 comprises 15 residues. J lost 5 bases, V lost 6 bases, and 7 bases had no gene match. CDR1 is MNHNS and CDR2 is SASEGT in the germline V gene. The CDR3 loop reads CASREHGTDNSPLHF. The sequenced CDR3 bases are TGTGCCAGCAGAGAACACGGGACAGATAATTCACCC.

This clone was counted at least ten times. CDR3 in amino acids: CATMTGSSTGELFF. The covered CDR3 bases are TGTGCCACAATGACAGGGTCGAGCACCGGGGAG. The rearrangement joins TRBV10-3 to TRBJ2-2; 7 nucleotides agree with TRBD1. The DNA ends 3 residues before the CDR3 does, and the rest of the CDR3 is filled in from the germline J gene. This CDR3 has 14 amino acids. V was pared by 10 bases and J by 4 bases, with 9 bases of the junction left unmatched. The germline V gene encodes CDR1 ENHRY and CDR2 SYGVKD.

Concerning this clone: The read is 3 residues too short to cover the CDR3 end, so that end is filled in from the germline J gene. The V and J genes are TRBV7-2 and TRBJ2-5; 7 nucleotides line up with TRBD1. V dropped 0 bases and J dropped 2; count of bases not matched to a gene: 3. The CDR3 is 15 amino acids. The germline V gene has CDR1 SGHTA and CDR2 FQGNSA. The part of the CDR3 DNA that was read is TGTGCCAGCAGCTTAGCGGGGACAGAGCAAGAGACC. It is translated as CASSLAGTEQET. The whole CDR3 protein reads CASSLAGTEQETQYF.

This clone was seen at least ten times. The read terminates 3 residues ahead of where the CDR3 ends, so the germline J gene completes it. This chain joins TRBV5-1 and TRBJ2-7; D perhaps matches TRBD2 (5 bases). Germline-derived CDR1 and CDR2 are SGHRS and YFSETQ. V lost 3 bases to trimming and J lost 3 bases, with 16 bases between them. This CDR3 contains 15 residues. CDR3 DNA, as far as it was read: TGCGCCAGCAGCTCCTTGTCGGGGAGTGGCTACGAG. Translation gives CASSSLSGSGYE. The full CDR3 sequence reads CASSSLSGSGYEQYF.

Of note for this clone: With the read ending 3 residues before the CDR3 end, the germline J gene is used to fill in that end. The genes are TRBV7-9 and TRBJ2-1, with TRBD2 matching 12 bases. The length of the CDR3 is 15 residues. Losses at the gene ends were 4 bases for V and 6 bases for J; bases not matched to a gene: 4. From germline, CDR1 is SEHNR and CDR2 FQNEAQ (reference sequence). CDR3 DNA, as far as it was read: TGTGCCAGCAGCTCAGGACTAGCGGGATCCAATGAG. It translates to CASSSGLAGSNE. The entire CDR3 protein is CASSSGLAGSNEQFF.

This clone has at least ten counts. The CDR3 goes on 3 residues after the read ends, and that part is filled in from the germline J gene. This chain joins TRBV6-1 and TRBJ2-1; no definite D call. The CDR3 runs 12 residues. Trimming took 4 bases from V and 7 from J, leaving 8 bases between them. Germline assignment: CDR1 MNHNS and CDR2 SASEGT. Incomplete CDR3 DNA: TGTGCCAGCAGTGTCTCGTTAAATGAG. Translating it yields CASSVSLNE. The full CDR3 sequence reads CASSVSLNEQFF.

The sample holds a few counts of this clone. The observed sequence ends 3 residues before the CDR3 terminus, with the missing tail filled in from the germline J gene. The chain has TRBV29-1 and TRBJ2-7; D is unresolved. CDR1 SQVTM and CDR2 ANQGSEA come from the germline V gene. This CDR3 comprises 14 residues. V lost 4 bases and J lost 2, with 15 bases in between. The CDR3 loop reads CSVGWFDRAYEQYF. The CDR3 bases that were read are TGCAGCGTTGGGTGGTTCGATCGGGCCTACGAG.

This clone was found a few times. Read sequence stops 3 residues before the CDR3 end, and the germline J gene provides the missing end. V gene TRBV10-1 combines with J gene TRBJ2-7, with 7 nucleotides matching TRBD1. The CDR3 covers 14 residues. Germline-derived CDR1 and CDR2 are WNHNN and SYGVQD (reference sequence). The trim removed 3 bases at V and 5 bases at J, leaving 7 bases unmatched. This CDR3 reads CASSDYARGNEQYF. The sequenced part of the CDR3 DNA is TGCGCCAGCAGTGACTACGCCAGGGGGAACGAG.

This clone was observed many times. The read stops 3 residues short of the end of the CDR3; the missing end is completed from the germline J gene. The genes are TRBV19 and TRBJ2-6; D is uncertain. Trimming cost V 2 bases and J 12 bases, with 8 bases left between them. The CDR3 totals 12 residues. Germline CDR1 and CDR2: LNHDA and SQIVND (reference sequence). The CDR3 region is CASSIPTGVLTF. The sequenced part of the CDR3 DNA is TGTGCCAGTAGTATACCTACGGGCGTC.

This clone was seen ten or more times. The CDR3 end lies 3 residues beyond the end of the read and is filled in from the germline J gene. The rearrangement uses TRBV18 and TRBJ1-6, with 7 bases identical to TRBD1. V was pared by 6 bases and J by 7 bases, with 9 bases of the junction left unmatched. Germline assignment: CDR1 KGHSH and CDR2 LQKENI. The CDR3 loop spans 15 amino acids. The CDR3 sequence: CASSLRQGQNSPLHF. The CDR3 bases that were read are TGTGCCAGCTCCCTAAGACAGGGTCAGAATTCACCC.

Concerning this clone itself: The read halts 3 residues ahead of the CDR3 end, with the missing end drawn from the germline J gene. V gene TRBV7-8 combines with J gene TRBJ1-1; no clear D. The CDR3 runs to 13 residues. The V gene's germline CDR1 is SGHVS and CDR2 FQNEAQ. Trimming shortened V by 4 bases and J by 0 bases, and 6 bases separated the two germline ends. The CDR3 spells CASSSLVNTEAFF. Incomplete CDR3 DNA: TGTGCCAGCAGCTCATTAGTGAACACTGAA. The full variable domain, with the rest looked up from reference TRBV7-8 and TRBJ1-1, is GAGVSQSPRYKVAKRGQDVALRCDPISGHVSLFWYQQALGQGPEFLTYFQNEAQLDKSGLPSDRFFAERPEGSVSTLKIQRTQQEDSAVYLCASSSLVNTEAFFGQGTRLTVV.

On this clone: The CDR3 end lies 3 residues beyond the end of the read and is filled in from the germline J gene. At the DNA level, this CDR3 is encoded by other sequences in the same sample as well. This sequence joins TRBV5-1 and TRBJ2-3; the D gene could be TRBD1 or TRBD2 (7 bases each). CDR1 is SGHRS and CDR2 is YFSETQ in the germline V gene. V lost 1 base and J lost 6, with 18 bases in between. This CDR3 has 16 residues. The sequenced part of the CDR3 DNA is TGCGCCAGCAGCTTGCGTCTGGCAGGGGGAGGGGATACG. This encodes CASSLRLAGGGDT. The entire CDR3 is CASSLRLAGGGDTQYF.

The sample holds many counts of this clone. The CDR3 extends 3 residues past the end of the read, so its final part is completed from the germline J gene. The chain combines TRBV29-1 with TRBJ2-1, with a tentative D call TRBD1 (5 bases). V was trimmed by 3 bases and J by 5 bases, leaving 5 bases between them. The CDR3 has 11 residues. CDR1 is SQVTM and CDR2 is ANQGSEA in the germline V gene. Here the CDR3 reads CSVDRDNEQFF. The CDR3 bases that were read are TGCAGCGTTGACAGGGACAATGAG.

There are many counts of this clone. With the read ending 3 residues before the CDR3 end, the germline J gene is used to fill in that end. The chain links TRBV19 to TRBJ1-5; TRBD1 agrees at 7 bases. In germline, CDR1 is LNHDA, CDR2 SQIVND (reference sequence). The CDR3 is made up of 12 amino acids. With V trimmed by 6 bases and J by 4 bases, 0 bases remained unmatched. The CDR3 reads CASRQGNQPQHF. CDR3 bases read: TGTGCCAGTAGACAGGGGAATCAGCCC.

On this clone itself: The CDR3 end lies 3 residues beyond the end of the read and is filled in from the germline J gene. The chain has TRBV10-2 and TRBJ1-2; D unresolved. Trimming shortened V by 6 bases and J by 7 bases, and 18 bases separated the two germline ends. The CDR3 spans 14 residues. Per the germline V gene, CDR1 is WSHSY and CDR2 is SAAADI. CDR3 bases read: TGCGCCAGCAGACCAGCGGCAGCGGGCGGTGGC. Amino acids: CASRPAAAGGG. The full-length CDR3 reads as CASRPAAAGGGYTF.

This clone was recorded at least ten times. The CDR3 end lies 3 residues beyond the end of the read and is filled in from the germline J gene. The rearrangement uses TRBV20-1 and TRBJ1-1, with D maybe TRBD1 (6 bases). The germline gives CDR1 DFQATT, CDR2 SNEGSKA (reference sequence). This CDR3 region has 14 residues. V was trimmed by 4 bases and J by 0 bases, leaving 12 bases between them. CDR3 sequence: CSANRVTVNTEAFF. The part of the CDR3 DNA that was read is TGCAGTGCTAACAGGGTGACGGTGAACACTGAA.

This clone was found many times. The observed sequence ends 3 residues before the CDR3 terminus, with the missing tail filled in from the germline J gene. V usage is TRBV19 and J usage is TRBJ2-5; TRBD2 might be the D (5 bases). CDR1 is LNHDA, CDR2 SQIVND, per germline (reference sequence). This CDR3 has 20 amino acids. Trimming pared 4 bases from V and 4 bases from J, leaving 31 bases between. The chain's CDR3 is CASSTTLTGLTNFLGETQYF. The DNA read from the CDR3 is TGTGCCAGTAGTACGACACTTACCGGACTTACTAATTTTCTGGGAGAGACC.

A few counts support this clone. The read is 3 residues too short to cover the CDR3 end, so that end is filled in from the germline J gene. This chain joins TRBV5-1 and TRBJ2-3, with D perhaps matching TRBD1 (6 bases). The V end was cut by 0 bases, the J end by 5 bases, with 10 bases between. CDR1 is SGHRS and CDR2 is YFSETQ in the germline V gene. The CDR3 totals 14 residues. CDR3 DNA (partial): TGCGCCAGCAGCTTGGCCAGGGGTGGAGATACG. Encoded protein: CASSLARGGDT. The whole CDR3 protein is CASSLARGGDTQYF.

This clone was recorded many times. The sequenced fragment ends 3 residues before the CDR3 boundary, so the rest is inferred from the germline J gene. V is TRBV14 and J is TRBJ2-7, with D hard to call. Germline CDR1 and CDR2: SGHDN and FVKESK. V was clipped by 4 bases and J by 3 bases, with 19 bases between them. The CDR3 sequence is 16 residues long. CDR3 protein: CASSPKIRDPSYEQYF. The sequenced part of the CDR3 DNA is TGTGCCAGCAGCCCTAAGATACGAGATCCAAGCTACGAG.